These 3 T cell receptor beta chains share one sample of origin, sequenced in a study of cytomegalovirus exposure and HLA in healthy donors. A multiplex PCR was run with 60 Vbeta primers and 13 Jbeta primers. The data were produced by immunoSEQ multiplex PCR, yet TCRdb's version contains in-frame clones alone and is incomplete. Of over 100,000 clones in the sample, approximately 74% were seen once. Sequenced material: PBMCs. The receptors stem from a male donor in good health and CMV-seronegative.

In this sample, this clone turned up a few times. V is TRBV5-5 and J is TRBJ1-5, with a possible D match to TRBD1 (5 bases). V gave up 2 bases and J gave up 3 bases, with 12 bases separating them. The germline V gene has CDR1 SGHKS and CDR2 YYEKEE (reference sequence). The CDR3 runs to 15 residues. The CDR3 DNA reads as TGTGCCAGCAGCTTCGAAAGGGGCCTCAATCAGCCCCAGCATTTT. Translating it yields CASSFERGLNQPQHF.

CDR3 nucleotide sequence: TGCGCCAGCAGCCTTGGACATCCGACCGGGGAGCTGTTTTTT. It encodes CASSLGHPTGELFF. This chain connects TRBV5-1 to TRBJ2-2, with D possibly TRBD1 on 5 matching bases. The CDR3 length is 14 residues. Germline assignment: CDR1 SGHRS and CDR2 YFSETQ. Trimming cost V 4 bases and J 5 bases, with 12 bases left between them.

The chain uses TRBV19 and TRBJ2-7; 11 nucleotides align to TRBD2. CDR1 and CDR2 (germline): LNHDA, SQIVND (reference sequence). V was clipped by 6 bases and J by 7 bases; unmatched bases: 11. The CDR3 contains 15 residues. In nucleotides, the CDR3 is TGTGCCAGTAGACCATCGACTAGCGGGAAGGGTGAGCAGTACTTC. As protein: CASRPSTSGKGEQYF. Full variable domain (missing parts from reference TRBV19 and TRBJ2-7): DGGITQSPKYLFRKEGQNVTLSCEQNLNHDAMYWYRQDPGQGLRLIYYSQIVNDFQKGDIAEGYSVSREKKESFPLTVTSAQKNPTAFYLCASRPSTSGKGEQYFGPGTRLTVT.